The rows below give T cell receptor beta chains drawn from one sample of a study of beta chain features in type 1 diabetes. The protocol was immunoSEQ multiplex PCR, while the TCRdb copy is restricted to in-frame clones and leaves out a portion. The data contain about 290,000 clones, 8% of them singletons. The specimen was central memory CD4+ T cells from blood. These receptors originate from a young woman in good health. Both conserved end residues are part of each CDR3. A D gene is named only where the DNA matches it firmly. Clone size is not always given. Where it is, it says once, few, many or a class for expanded clones.

CDR3 DNA	CDR3 protein	D gene	clone size	J gene	V gene
TGCGCCAGCAGCTTGGTTGCCCAAGAGACCCAGTACTTC	CASSLVAQETQYF	.	.	TRBJ2-5	TRBV5-1
TGTGCCAGCAGCCATCCACAGGGACACAATGAGCAGTTCTTC	CASSHPQGHNEQFF	.	.	TRBJ2-1	TRBV14
TGTGCCAGCAGGCCCACCGAGGGGGATCAGCCCCAGCATTTT	CASRPTEGDQPQHF	.	.	TRBJ1-5	TRBV6-5
TGTGCCAGCAGTGGACACATGAATGAGCAGTTCTTC	CASSGHMNEQFF	.	.	TRBJ2-1	TRBV2
TGCGCCAGCAGCCCCCCCCCAGGGGACGGCATTGAAGCTTTCTTT	CASSPPPGDGIEAFF	.	.	TRBJ1-1	TRBV5-1
TGTGCCAGCAGCTTTGGGGGACGCAACACTGAAGCTTTCTTT	CASSFGGRNTEAFF	.	.	TRBJ1-1	TRBV5-4
TGTGCCAGCATTTCCACTGGGACCCAGTACTTC	CASISTGTQYF	.	.	TRBJ2-5	TRBV2
TGTGCCAGCAGCCCCTCAGGGGGCGGGGATACGCAGTATTTT	CASSPSGGGDTQYF	TRBD1	few	TRBJ2-3	TRBV5-6
TGTGCCAGCAGCTTAGACAGGGAACCCTACAATGAGCAGTTCTTC	CASSLDREPYNEQFF	TRBD1	.	TRBJ2-1	TRBV7-3
TGTGCCAGCAGTGAAGTTGCGTGGCCCGCGCAAACTAACTATGGCTACACCTTC	CASSEVAWPAQTNYGYTF	.	few	TRBJ1-2	TRBV2
TGTGCCAGCAGCTTAACCCCGTGGAGTGAGCAGTTCTTC	CASSLTPWSEQFF	.	few	TRBJ2-1	TRBV7-3
TGTGCCTGGAGTGTAGGGCTAGCGGGAGTTGGTGAGCAGTTCTTC	CAWSVGLAGVGEQFF	TRBD2	.	TRBJ2-1	TRBV30
TGTGCCAGCAGTGAGGGTAGCTACAATGAGCAGTTCTTC	CASSEGSYNEQFF	.	.	TRBJ2-1	TRBV25-1
TGTGCCAGCAGGGGGGACGGCGAAAGCTCCTACGAGCAGTACTTC	CASRGDGESSYEQYF	.	.	TRBJ2-7	TRBV27
TGTGCCAGCAGCGGCCGGGACGGGAACTATGGCTACACCTTC	CASSGRDGNYGYTF	.	few	TRBJ1-2	TRBV9
TGCGCCAGCAGCAAGGACGTGGAGACCCAGTACTTC	CASSKDVETQYF	.	few	TRBJ2-5	TRBV5-1
TGTGCCAGCAGCTTACCAGGTGCTAAGGCTGGGGCCAACGTCCTGACTTTC	CASSLPGAKAGANVLTF	.	few	TRBJ2-6	TRBV7-8
TGTGCCAGCAGTTATCCGGGGGCGGGAGAGCAGCAGTTCTTC	CASSYPGAGEQQFF	.	.	TRBJ2-1	TRBV6-5
TGTGCCAGCAGCTTAGTTCGGGAGACCCAGTACTTC	CASSLVRETQYF	.	few	TRBJ2-5	TRBV7-9
TGTGCCAGCAGCTTAGATTTGGTTTCTGGGGCCAACGTCCTGACTTTC	CASSLDLVSGANVLTF	.	.	TRBJ2-6	TRBV11-2
TGTGCCAGCAGGCCCGGAGCGCTCGGAGCTCAGCCCCAGCATTTT	CASRPGALGAQPQHF	.	.	TRBJ1-5	TRBV6-5
TGCGCCAGCAGCCTGACAGCTAACTATGGCTACACCTTC	CASSLTANYGYTF	.	few	TRBJ1-2	TRBV5-1